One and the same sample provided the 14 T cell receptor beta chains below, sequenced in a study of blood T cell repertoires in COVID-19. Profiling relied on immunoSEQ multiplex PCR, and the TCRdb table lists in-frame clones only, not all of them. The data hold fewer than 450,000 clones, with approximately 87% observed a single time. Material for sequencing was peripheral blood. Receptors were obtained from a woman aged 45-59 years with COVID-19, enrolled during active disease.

The CDR3 loop is CASSQGLAGYEQYF. The CDR3 region has the DNA TGTGCCAGCAGCCAGGGCCTAGCGGGGTACGAGCAGTACTTC. The chain joins TRBV3-1 (or the pseudogene TRBV3-2) to TRBJ2-7, with 9 bases identical to TRBD2. The CDR3 covers 14 residues. In germline, CDR1 is LGHDT, CDR2 YNNKEL (reference sequence). After removal of 3 bases from V and 4 bases from J, the junction contained 4 bases not matched to a gene.

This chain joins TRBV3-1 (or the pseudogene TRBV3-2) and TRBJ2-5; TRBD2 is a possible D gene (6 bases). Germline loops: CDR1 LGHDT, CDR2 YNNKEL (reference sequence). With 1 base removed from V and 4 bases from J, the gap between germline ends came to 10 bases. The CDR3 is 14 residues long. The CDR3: CASSQGLVRETQYF. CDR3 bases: TGTGCCAGCAGCCAAGGACTAGTCCGAGAGACCCAGTACTTC.

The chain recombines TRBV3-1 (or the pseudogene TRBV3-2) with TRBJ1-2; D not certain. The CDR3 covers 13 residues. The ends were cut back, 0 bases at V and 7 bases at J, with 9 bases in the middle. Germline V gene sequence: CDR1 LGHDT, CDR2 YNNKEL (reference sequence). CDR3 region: CASSQDRRVGYTF. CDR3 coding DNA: TGTGCCAGCAGCCAAGATCGGAGGGTTGGCTACACCTTC.

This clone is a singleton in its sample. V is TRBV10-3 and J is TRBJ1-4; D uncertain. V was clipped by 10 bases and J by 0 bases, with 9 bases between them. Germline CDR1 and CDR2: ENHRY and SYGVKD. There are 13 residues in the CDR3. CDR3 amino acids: CATRDSTNEKLFF. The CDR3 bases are TGTGCCACCCGGGATTCAACTAATGAAAAACTGTTTTTT.

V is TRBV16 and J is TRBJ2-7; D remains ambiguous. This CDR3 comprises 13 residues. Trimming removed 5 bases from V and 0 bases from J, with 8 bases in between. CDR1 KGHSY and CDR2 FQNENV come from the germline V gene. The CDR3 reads CASSLQSSYEQYF. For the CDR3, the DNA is TGTGCCAGCAGCTTACAGAGCTCCTACGAGCAGTACTTC.

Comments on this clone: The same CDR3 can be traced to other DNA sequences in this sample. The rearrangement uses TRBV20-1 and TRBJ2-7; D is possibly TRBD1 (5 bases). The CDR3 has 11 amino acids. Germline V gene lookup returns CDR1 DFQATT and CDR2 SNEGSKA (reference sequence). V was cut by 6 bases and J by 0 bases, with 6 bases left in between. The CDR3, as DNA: TGCAGTGCAGGGGACTCCTACGAGCAGTACTTC. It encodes CSAGDSYEQYF.

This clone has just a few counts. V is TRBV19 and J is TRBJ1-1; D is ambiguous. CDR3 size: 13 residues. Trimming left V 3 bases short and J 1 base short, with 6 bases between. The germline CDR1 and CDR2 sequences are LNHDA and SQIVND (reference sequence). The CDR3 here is CASSINRNTEAFF. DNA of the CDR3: TGTGCCAGTAGTATCAACAGGAACACTGAAGCTTTCTTT.

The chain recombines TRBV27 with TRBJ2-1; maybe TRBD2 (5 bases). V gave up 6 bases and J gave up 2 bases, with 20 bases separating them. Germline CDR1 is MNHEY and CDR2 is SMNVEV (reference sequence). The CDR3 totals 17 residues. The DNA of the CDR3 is TGTGCCAGCAGCCTCTCAGCGGTACTCCGTCCCTACAATGAGCAGTTCTTC. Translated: CASSLSAVLRPYNEQFF.

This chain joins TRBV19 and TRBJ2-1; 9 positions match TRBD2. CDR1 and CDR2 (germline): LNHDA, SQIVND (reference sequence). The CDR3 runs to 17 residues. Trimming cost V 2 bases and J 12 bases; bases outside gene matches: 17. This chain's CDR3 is CASSINPGASGVPGQFF. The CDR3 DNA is TGTGCCAGTAGTATAAACCCTGGGGCTAGCGGGGTGCCTGGGCAGTTCTTC.

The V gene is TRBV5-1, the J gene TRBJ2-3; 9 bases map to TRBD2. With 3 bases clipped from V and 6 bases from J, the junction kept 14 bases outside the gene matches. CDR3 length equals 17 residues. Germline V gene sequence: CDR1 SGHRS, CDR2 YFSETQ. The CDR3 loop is CASSSLTLPSGMDTQYF. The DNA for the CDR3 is TGCGCCAGCAGCTCCCTCACACTTCCTAGCGGGATGGATACGCAGTATTTT.

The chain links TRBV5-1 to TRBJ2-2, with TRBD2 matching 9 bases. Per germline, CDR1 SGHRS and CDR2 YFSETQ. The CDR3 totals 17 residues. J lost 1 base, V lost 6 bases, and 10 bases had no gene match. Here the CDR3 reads CASNPWLTSGNTGELFF. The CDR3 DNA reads TGCGCCAGCAACCCGTGGTTGACTAGCGGGAACACCGGGGAGCTGTTTTTT.

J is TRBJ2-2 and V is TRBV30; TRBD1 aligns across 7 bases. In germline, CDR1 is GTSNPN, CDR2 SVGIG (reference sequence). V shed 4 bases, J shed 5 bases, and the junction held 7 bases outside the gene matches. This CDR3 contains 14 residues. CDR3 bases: TGTGCCTGGACAGACAGGGTTCGGACCGGGGAGCTGTTTTTT. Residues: CAWTDRVRTGELFF.

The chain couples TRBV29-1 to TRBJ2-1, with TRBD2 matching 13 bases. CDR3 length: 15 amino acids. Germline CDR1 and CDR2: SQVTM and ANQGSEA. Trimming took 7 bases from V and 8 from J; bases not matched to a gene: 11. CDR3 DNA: TGCAGCGCCCTCACTAGCGGGAGGGCCCTTGATGAGCAGTTCTTC. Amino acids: CSALTSGRALDEQFF.

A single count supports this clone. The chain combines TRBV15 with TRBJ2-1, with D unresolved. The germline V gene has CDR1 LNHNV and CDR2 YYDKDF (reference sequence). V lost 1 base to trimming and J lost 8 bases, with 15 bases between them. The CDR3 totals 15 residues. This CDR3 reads CATSRVGSRADEQFF. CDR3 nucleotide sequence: TGTGCCACCAGCAGAGTGGGCAGCCGCGCCGATGAGCAGTTCTTC.